The clone carrying this T cell receptor (beta chain) was detected many times. Its antigen is not identified. The data are from a study of CD8 T cells in ankylosing spondylitis. Study-wide points: Disease-linked clones, CD8+, were relatively rare in peripheral blood. What seemed typical of ankylosing spondylitis blood was a TCR beta motif built from several highly homologous variants. Within matched ankylosing spondylitis synovial fluid, disease-linked clones were reportedly significantly enriched.

The TCR beta libraries were generated through quantitative 5'-RACE incorporating molecular barcodes. TCRdb fed the 5' RACE reads into MiXCR, producing one record per CDR3 protein. In the table there are 500,000 or so distinct CDR3 sequences, roughly 5% of which are singletons. Trimming took 5 bases from V and 6 from J, leaving 7 bases between them. Germline V CDR1 and CDR2: MNHEY, SVGEGT. This CDR3 region has 12 residues. The clonotype originates from a male donor with ankylosing spondylitis. The chain uses TRBV6-2 or TRBV6-3 and TRBJ2-2; D unresolved. Sequencing was done on a sample of blood, either unsorted or a sorted T cell fraction (not recorded which). CDR3 in amino acids: CASSQTPGELFF. The CDR3 coding sequence is TGTGCCAGCAGTCAGACTCCCGGGGAGCTGTTTTTT.